This TCR beta chain appears in the sequencing data of a study of CD4 and CD8 cells across lung adenocarcinoma regions. Between the trimmed V and J ends, which lost 2 bases and 7 bases, there was a span of 10 bases. CDR1 and CDR2 from the germline V gene are SGHTA and FQGTGA. The CDR3 length is 13 residues. Localized lung adenocarcinoma, a non-small cell lung cancer, affected the donors. Each CDR3 protein gets one entry after TCRdb re-called the PCR reads with MiXCR. Of approximately 13,000 distinct CDR3 sequences in the sample, about 50% were seen once. V and J are TRBV7-3 and TRBJ2-3, with unresolved D. Sequenced: CD8+ T cells from the center of a lung tumor. This clonotype originated in a female donor with lung adenocarcinoma. The CD4 and CD8 labels of this study may be unreliable. The CDR3: CASSLDSGNTQYF. The CDR3 DNA reads TGTGCCAGCAGCTTAGATAGTGGTAATACGCAGTATTTT.